A single sample is the source of the 12 T cell receptor beta chains below, sequenced in a study of human T cells and chemical hapten exposure (dated by TCRdb to 2020 to 2022). Library creation used RACE. Sequencer: NextSeq 500. TCRdb reprocessed the public reads (quality trimming at Q25 with fastp, clone calling with MiXCR) and kept in-frame beta chains. One record per CDR3 amino acid sequence lists the most common genes and DNA. The sample contains about 360,000 distinct CDR3 sequences, 6% to 8.5% of them found a single time. The ten top clones hold roughly 7.9% of the sample. The time point label on this specimen signifies: patch test 1, 2 weeks after DPC sensitization. The treatment or condition label of this sample denotes: therapeutic diphenylcyclopropenone sensitization with weekly scalp DPC. The source was whole blood, collected in connection with sensitization to the hapten diphenylcyclopropenone (DPC). The receptors stem from a woman between 18 and 30 years old with alopecia areata. Some clones in this sample may be carry-over from other donors' samples.

The gene calls are TRBV5-1 and TRBJ2-3, with 8 positions matching TRBD1. CDR3 size: 16 residues. The germline V gene has CDR1 SGHRS and CDR2 YFSETQ. The junction had 9 bases not matched to a gene; V was cut back by 4 bases and J by 2 bases. This chain's CDR3 is CASSPRDRLFTDTQYF. CDR3 nucleotide sequence: TGCGCCAGCAGCCCGCGGGACAGGCTATTCACAGATACGCAGTATTTT.

This clonotype was seen a few times. V gene TRBV12-3 or TRBV12-4 combines with J gene TRBJ1-4; 9 bases line up with TRBD1. The ends lost 5 bases at V and 7 bases at J; junction bases unmatched: 5. The CDR3 spans 14 residues. The CDR3 DNA reads as TGTGCCAGCAGTCCTGACAGGGGGAGTGAAAAACTGTTTTTT. Its protein is CASSPDRGSEKLFF.

This clonotype occurred many times. The genes are TRBV7-3 and TRBJ2-5; 10 bases are a match to TRBD1. V shed 2 bases and J 4 bases; nucleotides not matched to a gene: 7. Germline V gives CDR1 SGHTA, CDR2 FQGTGA. The CDR3 consists of 16 residues. CDR3 nucleotides: TGTGCCAGCAGCTTAGGGCTAGACAGGGGGCGAGAGACCCAGTACTTC. It codes for CASSLGLDRGRETQYF.

This clonotype was seen a handful of times. This chain uses TRBV3-1 with TRBJ1-2, with D tentatively TRBD1 (5 bases). The V and J ends lost 1 base and 7 bases respectively, with 10 bases between them. This CDR3 contains 13 residues. CDR1 and CDR2 from the germline V gene are LGHDT and YNNKEL (reference sequence). The CDR3 DNA is TGTGCCAGCAGCCAAGGACAGTCTGGTGGCTACACCTTC. The encoded protein is CASSQGQSGGYTF.

This clonotype came up a few times. The V and J genes are TRBV7-3 and TRBJ2-3; possibly TRBD1 or TRBD2 for D (6 bases each). V gave up 4 bases and J gave up 4 bases, with 15 bases separating them. There are 15 residues in the CDR3. CDR1 and CDR2 (germline): SGHTA, FQGTGA. CDR3 sequence: CASSSSGAPSDTQYF. CDR3 DNA sequence: TGTGCCAGCAGCTCGTCGGGGGCGCCCTCAGATACGCAGTATTTT. The full variable domain, rest sourced from reference TRBV7-3 and TRBJ2-3, is GAGVSQTPSNKVTEKGKYVELRCDPISGHTALYWYRQSLGQGPEFLIYFQGTGAADDSGLPNDRFFAVRPEGSVSTLKIQRTERGDSAVYLCASSSSGAPSDTQYFGPGTRLTVL.

J is TRBJ2-7 and V is TRBV6-5, with 10 positions matching TRBD1. Germline V gene lookup returns CDR1 MNHEY and CDR2 SVGAGI. J lost 4 bases, V lost 2 bases, and 11 bases had no gene match. CDR3 length: 17 residues. CDR3 protein: CASSYLNPGQGKYEQYF. CDR3 nucleotide sequence: TGTGCCAGCAGTTACCTTAACCCGGGACAGGGGAAATACGAGCAGTACTTC.

This clonotype was seen only a few times. The gene calls are TRBV10-3 and TRBJ1-1, with 8 bases aligning to TRBD1. This CDR3 has 13 amino acids. Germline V gene lookup returns CDR1 ENHRY and CDR2 SYGVKD. J lost 5 bases, V lost 4 bases, and 3 bases had no gene match. The CDR3: CAISVTGETEAFF. CDR3 sequence (DNA): TGTGCCATCAGTGTGACAGGGGAGACTGAAGCTTTCTTT.

This rearrangement joins TRBV20-1 to TRBJ2-1, with 11 bases identical to TRBD2. This CDR3 is 14 amino acids long. From germline, CDR1 is DFQATT and CDR2 SNEGSKA (reference sequence). After removal of 2 bases from V and 9 bases from J, the junction contained 6 bases not matched to a gene. The CDR3 DNA sequence: TGCAGTGCTAGACCGGGACTAGCGGTCATTGAGCAGTTCTTC. Translation: CSARPGLAVIEQFF.

In this sample, this clonotype turned up many times. This chain uses TRBV6-2 or TRBV6-3 with TRBJ1-2; D uncertain. V shed 6 bases and J shed 2 bases, with 7 bases lying between them. The CDR3 loop spans 12 amino acids. Per the germline V gene, CDR1 is MNHEY and CDR2 is SVGEGT. The CDR3 DNA reads as TGTGCCAGCAGCGGGGTCAACTATGGCTACACCTTC. Translating gives CASSGVNYGYTF.

This clonotype was counted a few times. This chain joins TRBV18 and TRBJ2-1; the match to TRBD1 covers 12 bases. Trimming took 2 bases from V and 2 from J; bases not matched to a gene: 7. CDR1 is KGHSH and CDR2 is LQKENI in the germline V gene. This CDR3 has 18 amino acids. CDR3 sequence reads: CASSPSGTGGPPYNEQFF. DNA of the CDR3: TGTGCCAGCTCACCATCCGGGACAGGGGGCCCCCCCTACAATGAGCAGTTCTTC.

This clonotype was detected a few times. The chain uses TRBV7-2 and TRBJ1-6; D is unresolved. Germline V gives CDR1 SGHTA, CDR2 FQGNSA. CDR3 length: 17 residues. V lost 1 base and J 7 bases, leaving 17 bases between the germline ends. CDR3 sequence: CASSLVTQKYRNSPLHF. The DNA of the CDR3 is TGTGCCAGCAGCTTAGTGACCCAGAAATATCGGAATTCACCCCTCCACTTT.

V and J are TRBV14 and TRBJ1-1; a weak D match, TRBD1 (6 bases). Germline V gene sequence: CDR1 SGHDN, CDR2 FVKESK. Between the trimmed V and J ends, which lost 6 bases and 4 bases, there was a span of 15 bases. The CDR3 contains 14 residues. CDR3 bases: TGTGCCAGCAGGAGAGTACAGGGTGGCACTGAAGCTTTCTTT. It translates to CASRRVQGGTEAFF.